These 26 T cell receptor beta chains were all obtained from the same sample, sequenced in a study of cytomegalovirus exposure and HLA in healthy donors. 60 Vbeta and 13 Jbeta primers were used in PCR. Only in-frame clones appear in the TCRdb table, and some are missing; sequencing was by immunoSEQ multiplex PCR. The sample holds some 140,000 clones; 70% to 80% are singletons and the top ten take around 13%. Material: PBMCs. These receptors originate from a man between 25 and 39 years old in good health and CMV-seropositive.

This chain connects TRBV10-3 to TRBJ2-5; 9 bases fit TRBD1. V was clipped by 7 bases and J by 11 bases; unmatched bases: 14. The CDR3 is 14 residues long. Germline V CDR1 and CDR2: ENHRY, SYGVKD. The chain's CDR3 is CAIKVGQGVSEQYF. CDR3 nucleotides: TGTGCCATCAAGGTGGGACAGGGAGTTTCGGAGCAGTACTTC.

CDR3: CASQPLMNTEAFF. CDR3 nucleotides: TGTGCCAGCCAACCACTCATGAACACTGAAGCTTTCTTT. This chain joins TRBV27 and TRBJ1-1; no clear D. Germline V gene data show CDR1 as MNHEY and CDR2 as SMNVEV (reference sequence). This CDR3 has 13 amino acids. The V gene lost 8 bases and the J gene lost 0 bases, with 10 bases spanning the gap.

The rearrangement links TRBV4-2 to TRBJ2-5; TRBD1 is a possible D gene (6 bases). CDR1 is LGHNA, CDR2 YNFKEQ, per germline. The CDR3 runs 14 residues. Trimming took off 5 bases at V and 5 bases at J, with 15 bases between the two ends. The CDR3 nucleotides are TGTGCCAGCAGCATAACAGGGAAAGGGGAGACCCAGTACTTC. Translating it yields CASSITGKGETQYF.

The rearrangement joins TRBV5-4 to TRBJ2-2; a weak D match, TRBD1 (5 bases). The CDR3 loop spans 15 amino acids. V lost 6 bases, J lost 3 bases, and 15 bases lay in between. Germline loops: CDR1 SGHNT, CDR2 YYREEE (reference sequence). The CDR3 is CASNLVGEDTGELFF. CDR3 DNA sequence: TGTGCCAGCAATTTGGTAGGGGAAGACACCGGGGAGCTGTTTTTT.

This chain uses TRBV7-9 with TRBJ1-6; tentatively, D is TRBD1 (5 bases). The V end lost 7 bases, the J end lost 8 bases, and 15 bases lay between the germline ends. CDR3 length: 14 residues. The germline V gene has CDR1 SEHNR and CDR2 FQNEAQ (reference sequence). The CDR3 region has the DNA TGTGCCAGCAACTCAGGGTCACGAGATTCACCCCTCCACTTT. This encodes CASNSGSRDSPLHF.

The chain joins TRBV18 to TRBJ2-1, with 14 bases identical to TRBD2. Germline V gives CDR1 KGHSH, CDR2 LQKENI. V shed 6 bases, J shed 5 bases, and the junction held 9 bases outside the gene matches. The CDR3 consists of 17 residues. As DNA, the CDR3 is TGTGCCAGCTCCGGACTAGCGGGAGGCCTACCAGACAATGAGCAGTTCTTC. This gives the protein CASSGLAGGLPDNEQFF. Supplemented by reference TRBV18 and TRBJ2-1, the full variable domain reads NAGVMQNPRHLVRRRGQEARLRCSPMKGHSHVYWYRQLPEEGLKFMVYLQKENIIDESGMPKERFSAEFPKEGPSILRIQQVVRGDSAAYFCASSGLAGGLPDNEQFFGPGTRLTVL.

The chain carries TRBV5-1 and TRBJ1-2; perhaps TRBD1 as D (6 bases). The CDR3 runs to 13 residues. V was cut by 4 bases and J by 8 bases, with 15 bases left in between. The germline CDR1 and CDR2 sequences are SGHRS and YFSETQ. Here the CDR3 reads CASSPEGVEGYTF. CDR3 coding DNA: TGCGCCAGCAGCCCCGAGGGGGTCGAGGGCTACACCTTC.

The genes are TRBV7-9 and TRBJ1-4; 8 bases fit TRBD1. The germline CDR1 and CDR2 sequences are SEHNR and FQNEAQ (reference sequence). The CDR3 is 17 residues long. The V gene end was trimmed by 2 bases and the J gene end by 7 bases; junction bases not matched to a gene: 12. CDR3 DNA: TGTGCCAGCAGCTTAAAAATGGGTCGGACAGGGTCTGAAAAACTGTTTTTT. It yields the protein CASSLKMGRTGSEKLFF.

The chain combines TRBV27 with TRBJ2-5, with 9 bases that match TRBD2. Germline V gene sequence: CDR1 MNHEY, CDR2 SMNVEV (reference sequence). The CDR3 covers 14 residues. With 6 bases clipped from V and 5 bases from J, the junction kept 7 bases outside the gene matches. In DNA, the CDR3 is TGTGCCAGCAGGCGGGAGGGGGGCTGGGAGACCCAGTACTTC. Amino acids: CASRREGGWETQYF.

About this clone itself: At one end the junction does not follow the germline gene, possibly because of a read error. This chain connects TRBV5-4 to TRBJ1-4; 8 nucleotides align to TRBD1. CDR1 and CDR2 from the germline V gene are SGHNT and YYREEE (reference sequence). CDR3 size: 12 residues. CDR3 amino acids: CAGRGPNEKLFF. CDR3 nucleotide sequence: TGTGCCGGCAGGGGGCCTAATGAAAAACTGTTTTTT.

The genes are TRBV27 and TRBJ1-2; 7 nucleotides line up with TRBD1. V shed 6 bases, J shed 0 bases, and the junction held 10 bases outside the gene matches. This CDR3 spans 16 amino acids. The germline V gene has CDR1 MNHEY and CDR2 SMNVEV (reference sequence). In DNA form, the CDR3 reads TGTGCCAGCAGCCAACAAGGGACAGCTTCTAACTATGGCTACACCTTC. Translating it yields CASSQQGTASNYGYTF.

The V gene is TRBV5-1, the J gene TRBJ2-5; a weak D match, TRBD2 (5 bases). Germline lookup yields CDR1 SGHRS and CDR2 YFSETQ. The V and J ends lost 3 bases and 10 bases respectively, with 10 bases between them. The CDR3 covers 11 residues. Written as DNA, the CDR3 is TGCGCCAGCAGCTCGGGGTGGATCCAGTACTTC. It codes for CASSSGWIQYF.

V usage is TRBV10-2 and J usage is TRBJ2-1, with D unresolved. Germline V CDR1 and CDR2: WSHSY, SAAADI. This CDR3 comprises 13 residues. The V gene lost 5 bases and the J gene lost 5 bases, with 10 bases spanning the gap. In DNA form, the CDR3 reads TGCGCCAGCAGTCTGGGCGCCAACAATGAGCAGTTCTTC. Residues: CASSLGANNEQFF.

This rearrangement joins TRBV6-1 to TRBJ2-7; 9 nucleotides line up with TRBD1. Germline CDR1 and CDR2: MNHNS and SASEGT. The V segment lost 4 bases and the J segment 6 bases; nucleotides outside the gene matches: 10. The CDR3 is 15 residues long. CDR3 coding DNA: TGTGCCAGCAGTGGCCCGGGACAGGGTTCGTTCGAGCAGTACTTC. It encodes CASSGPGQGSFEQYF.

The chain uses TRBV6-5 and TRBJ2-7; 10 bases match TRBD1. V shed 4 bases and J 7 bases; nucleotides not matched to a gene: 10. The CDR3 has 15 amino acids. Germline values: CDR1 MNHEY, CDR2 SVGAGI. The CDR3 coding sequence is TGTGCCAGCAGTTTAGACGGACAGGGGGTGGGGGAGCAGTACTTC. This codes for CASSLDGQGVGEQYF.

This sequence joins TRBV6-6 and TRBJ1-6; D uncertain. Germline V lookup: CDR1 MNHNY, CDR2 SVGAGI (reference sequence). V was cut by 2 bases and J by 6 bases, with 11 bases left in between. The CDR3 covers 15 residues. The CDR3 is CASSYVRGFNSPLHF. CDR3 in DNA: TGTGCCAGCAGTTACGTTCGCGGCTTTAATTCACCCCTCCACTTT.

The V call is TRBV28, the J call TRBJ2-3; D might be TRBD2 (6 bases). Germline CDR1 reads MDHEN; CDR2 reads SYDVKM. The CDR3 totals 17 residues. V dropped 1 base and J dropped 4 bases, with 18 bases sitting between them. In DNA, the CDR3 is TGTGCCAGCAGTTTATTAATCCGAACGGGGGTCGCAGATACGCAGTATTTT. Its translation: CASSLLIRTGVADTQYF.

The chain joins TRBV7-9 to TRBJ2-1; TRBD2 agrees at 8 bases. This CDR3 has 16 amino acids. Germline lookup yields CDR1 SEHNR and CDR2 FQNEAQ (reference sequence). V dropped 5 bases and J dropped 3; count of bases not matched to a gene: 9. The CDR3 nucleotides are TGTGCCAGCAGCCTGGTAGCGGGAAGGGGCTACAATGAGCAGTTCTTC. It translates to CASSLVAGRGYNEQFF.

The chain links TRBV28 to TRBJ2-1; D is uncertain. The V gene's germline CDR1 is MDHEN and CDR2 SYDVKM. The CDR3 runs 13 residues. V was trimmed by 7 bases and J by 0 bases, leaving 7 bases between them. The CDR3 DNA follows: TGTGCCAGCATGCGGATCTCCTACAATGAGCAGTTCTTC. It encodes CASMRISYNEQFF.

The chain uses TRBV29-1 and TRBJ2-5, with D perhaps matching TRBD2 (5 bases). Per germline, CDR1 SQVTM and CDR2 ANQGSEA. Trimming cost V 3 bases and J 5 bases, with 16 bases left between them. This CDR3 region has 14 residues. CDR3 loop: CSVDSDSDVETQYF. CDR3 bases: TGCAGCGTTGACTCGGACTCCGATGTGGAGACCCAGTACTTC.

This chain joins TRBV21-1 and TRBJ1-2; the table's TRBD1 call for D was not verified on the DNA. TRBV21-1 corresponds to a pseudogene. The CDR3 extends over 18 amino acids. The CDR3 region has the DNA TGTGCCAGCAGCAAAGGATTGGGGTTGGCAGGGGATTTTTATGGCTACACCTTC. Translating it yields CASSKGLGLAGDFYGYTF.

The chain is built from TRBV6-5 and TRBJ2-1; 9 bases map to TRBD1. This CDR3 region has 14 residues. Germline V gives CDR1 MNHEY, CDR2 SVGAGI. V lost 6 bases and J lost 8; bases outside the gene matches: 8. The CDR3 sequence: CASRSNRGRDEQFF. In DNA form, the CDR3 reads TGTGCCAGCAGAAGCAACAGGGGGCGAGATGAGCAGTTCTTC.

The rearrangement links TRBV6-5 to TRBJ1-5; 8 bases agree with TRBD1. CDR3 length: 14 residues. Germline values: CDR1 MNHEY, CDR2 SVGAGI. The J segment lost 7 bases and the V segment lost 2 bases, leaving 4 bases of the junction unmatched. The CDR3 reads CASSYRQGRQPQHF. CDR3 nucleotide sequence: TGTGCCAGCAGTTACCGACAGGGGCGGCAGCCCCAGCATTTT.

The chain links TRBV30 to TRBJ1-1; D is unclear. Germline V gene data show CDR1 as GTSNPN and CDR2 as SVGIG (reference sequence). This CDR3 region has 13 residues. V lost 4 bases and J lost 1, with 10 bases in between. The CDR3 nucleotides read TGTGCCTGGATTGGGCAGGCGAACACTGAAGCTTTCTTT. Its protein product is CAWIGQANTEAFF.

This chain uses TRBV9 with TRBJ2-2; 12 positions agree with TRBD2. Germline lookup yields CDR1 SGDLS and CDR2 YYNGEE. The CDR3 sequence is 16 residues long. The V segment lost 0 bases and the J segment 6 bases; nucleotides outside the gene matches: 3. DNA of the CDR3: TGTGCCAGCAGCGTAGTCCCTAGCGGGAGGGCCGGGGAGCTGTTTTTT. This translates into CASSVVPSGRAGELFF.

The chain uses TRBV2 and TRBJ1-1; no reliable D call. The V gene lost 5 bases and the J gene lost 4 bases, with 8 bases spanning the gap. The CDR3 loop spans 12 amino acids. Germline values: CDR1 SNHLY, CDR2 FYNNEI. CDR3 in amino acids: CASSWEGTEAFF. The CDR3, as DNA: TGTGCCAGCAGTTGGGAGGGCACTGAAGCTTTCTTT. Full variable domain (rest looked up from reference TRBV2 and TRBJ1-1): EPEVTQTPSHQVTQMGQEVILRCVPISNHLYFYWYRQILGQKVEFLVSFYNNEISEKSEIFDDQFSVERPDGSNFTLKIRSTKLEDSAMYFCASSWEGTEAFFGQGTRLTVV.